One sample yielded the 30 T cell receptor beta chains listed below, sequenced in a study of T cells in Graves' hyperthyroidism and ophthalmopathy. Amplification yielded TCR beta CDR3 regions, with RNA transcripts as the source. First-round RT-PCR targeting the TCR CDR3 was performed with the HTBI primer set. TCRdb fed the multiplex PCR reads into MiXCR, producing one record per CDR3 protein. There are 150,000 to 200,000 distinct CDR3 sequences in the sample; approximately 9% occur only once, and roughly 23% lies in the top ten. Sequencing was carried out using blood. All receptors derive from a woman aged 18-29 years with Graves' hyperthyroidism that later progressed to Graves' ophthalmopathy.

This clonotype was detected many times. The CDR3 nucleotides read TGTGCCAGCACGTTCACAGGGGAATTTTACGAGCAGTACTTC. As protein: CASTFTGEFYEQYF. The chain carries TRBV2 and TRBJ2-7; the match to TRBD1 covers 7 bases. This CDR3 is built from 14 residues. Germline V gives CDR1 SNHLY, CDR2 FYNNEI. With V trimmed by 7 bases and J by 4 bases, 10 bases remained unmatched.

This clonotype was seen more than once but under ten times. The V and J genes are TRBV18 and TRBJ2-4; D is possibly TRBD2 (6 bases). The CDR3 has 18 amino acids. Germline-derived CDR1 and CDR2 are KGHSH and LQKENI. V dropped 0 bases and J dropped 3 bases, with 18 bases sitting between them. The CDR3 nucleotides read TGTGCCAGCTCACCACCTTTCCCGGGGGTCTCGGGCAAAAACATTCAGTACTTC. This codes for CASSPPFPGVSGKNIQYF.

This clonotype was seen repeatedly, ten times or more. The CDR3 DNA is TGTGCCAGCTCACCCAGGGACATTCAAGAGACCCAGTACTTC. This sequence encodes CASSPRDIQETQYF. The V call is TRBV18, the J call TRBJ2-5; maybe TRBD1 (6 bases). This CDR3 has 14 residues. Germline CDR1 and CDR2: KGHSH and LQKENI. With 3 bases removed from V and 2 bases from J, the gap between germline ends came to 10 bases.

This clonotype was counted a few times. CDR3 protein: CASSPNDRHTYNEQFF. In DNA form, the CDR3 reads TGTGCCAGCAGCCCGAATGACAGGCACACCTACAATGAGCAGTTCTTC. The chain couples TRBV6-1 to TRBJ2-1; maybe TRBD1 (6 bases). The CDR3 is 16 amino acids. Germline V gene sequence: CDR1 MNHNS, CDR2 SASEGT. With 6 bases removed from V and 2 bases from J, the gap between germline ends came to 17 bases.

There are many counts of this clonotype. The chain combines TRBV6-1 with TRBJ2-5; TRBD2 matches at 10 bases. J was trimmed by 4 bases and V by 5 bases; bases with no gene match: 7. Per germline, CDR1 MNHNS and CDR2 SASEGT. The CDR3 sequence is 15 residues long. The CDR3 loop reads CASSNQRGGRETQYF. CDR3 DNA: TGTGCCAGCAGTAACCAGCGGGGGGGCCGAGAGACCCAGTACTTC.

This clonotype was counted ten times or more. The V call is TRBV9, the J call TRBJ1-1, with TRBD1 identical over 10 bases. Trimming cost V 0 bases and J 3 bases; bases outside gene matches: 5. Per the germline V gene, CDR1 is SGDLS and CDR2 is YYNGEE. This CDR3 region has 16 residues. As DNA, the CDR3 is TGTGCCAGCAGCGTAGCCCCAGGACAGGGGGACACTGAAGCTTTCTTT. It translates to CASSVAPGQGDTEAFF.

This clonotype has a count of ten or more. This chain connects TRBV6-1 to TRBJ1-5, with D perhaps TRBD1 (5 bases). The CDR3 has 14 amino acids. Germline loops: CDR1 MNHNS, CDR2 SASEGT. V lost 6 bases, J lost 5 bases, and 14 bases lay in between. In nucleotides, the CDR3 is TGTGCCAGCAGCCCCTCGTGGGGCGATCAGCCCCAGCATTTT. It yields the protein CASSPSWGDQPQHF.

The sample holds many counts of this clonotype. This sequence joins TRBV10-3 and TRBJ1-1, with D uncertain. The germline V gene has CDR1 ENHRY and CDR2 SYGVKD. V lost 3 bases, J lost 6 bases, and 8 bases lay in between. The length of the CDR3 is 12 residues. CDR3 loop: CAISDSGPEAFF. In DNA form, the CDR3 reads TGTGCCATCAGTGATTCCGGACCTGAAGCTTTCTTT.

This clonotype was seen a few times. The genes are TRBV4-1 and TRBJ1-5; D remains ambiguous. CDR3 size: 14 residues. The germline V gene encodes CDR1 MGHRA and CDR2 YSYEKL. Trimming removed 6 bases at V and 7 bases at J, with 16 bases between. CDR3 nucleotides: TGCGCCAGCAGTTCATACACTGCCATCCAGCCCCAGCATTTT. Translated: CASSSYTAIQPQHF.

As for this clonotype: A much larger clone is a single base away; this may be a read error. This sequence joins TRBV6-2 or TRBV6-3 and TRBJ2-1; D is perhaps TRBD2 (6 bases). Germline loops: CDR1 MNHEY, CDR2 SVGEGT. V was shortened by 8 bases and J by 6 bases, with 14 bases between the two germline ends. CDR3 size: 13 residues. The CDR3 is CASSTSRSNEQFF. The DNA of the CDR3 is TGTGCCAGCTCCACTAGCAGGAGCAATGAGCAGTTCTTC.

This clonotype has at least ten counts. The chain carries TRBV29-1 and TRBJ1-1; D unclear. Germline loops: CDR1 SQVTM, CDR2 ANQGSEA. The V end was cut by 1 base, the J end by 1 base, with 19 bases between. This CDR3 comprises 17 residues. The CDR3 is CSVEGWSESRSNTEAFF. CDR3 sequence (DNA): TGCAGCGTTGAAGGGTGGTCGGAATCGAGATCGAACACTGAAGCTTTCTTT.

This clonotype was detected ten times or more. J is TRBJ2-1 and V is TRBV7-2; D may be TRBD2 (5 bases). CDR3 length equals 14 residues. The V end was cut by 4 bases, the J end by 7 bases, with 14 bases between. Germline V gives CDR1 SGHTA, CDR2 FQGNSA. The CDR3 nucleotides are TGTGCCAGCAGCTCTGAAAGCACTAGGAATGAGCAGTTCTTC. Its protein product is CASSSESTRNEQFF. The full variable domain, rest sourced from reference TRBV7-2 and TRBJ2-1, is GAGVSQSPSNKVTEKGKDVELRCDPISGHTALYWYRQSLGQGLEFLIYFQGNSAPDKSGLPSDRFSAERTGGSVSTLTIQRTQQEDSAVYLCASSSESTRNEQFFGPGTRLTVL.

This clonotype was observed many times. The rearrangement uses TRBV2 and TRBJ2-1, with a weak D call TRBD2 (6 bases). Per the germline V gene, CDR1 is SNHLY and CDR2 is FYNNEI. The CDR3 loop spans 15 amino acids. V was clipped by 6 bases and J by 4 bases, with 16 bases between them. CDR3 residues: CASSNRGTSYNEQFF. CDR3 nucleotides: TGTGCCAGCAGCAACCGGGGGACTTCTTACAATGAGCAGTTCTTC.

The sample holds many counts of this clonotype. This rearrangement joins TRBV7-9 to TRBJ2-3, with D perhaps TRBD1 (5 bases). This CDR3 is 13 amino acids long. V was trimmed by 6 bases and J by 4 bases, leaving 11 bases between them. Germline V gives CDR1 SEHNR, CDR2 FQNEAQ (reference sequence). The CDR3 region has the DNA TGTGCCAGCAGTCCGACAGCCGCAGATACGCAGTATTTT. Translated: CASSPTAADTQYF. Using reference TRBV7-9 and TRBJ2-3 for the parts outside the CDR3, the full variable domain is DTGVSQNPRHKITKRGQNVTFRCDPISEHNRLYWYRQTLGQGPEFLTYFQNEAQLEKSRLLSDRFSAERPKGSFSTLEIQRTEQGDSAMYLCASSPTAADTQYFGPGTRLTVL.

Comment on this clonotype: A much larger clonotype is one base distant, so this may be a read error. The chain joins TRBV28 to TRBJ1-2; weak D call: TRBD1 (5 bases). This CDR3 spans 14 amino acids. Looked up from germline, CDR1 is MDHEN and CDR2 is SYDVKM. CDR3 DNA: TGTGTCAGCACCCCCTTTGGGGGGAACTATGGCTACACCTTC. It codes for CVSTPFGGNYGYTF.

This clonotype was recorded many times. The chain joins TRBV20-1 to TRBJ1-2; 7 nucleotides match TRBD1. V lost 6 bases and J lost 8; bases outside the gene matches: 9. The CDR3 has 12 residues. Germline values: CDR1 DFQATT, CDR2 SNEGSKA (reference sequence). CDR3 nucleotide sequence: TGCAGTGCCCGAGACAGGGAGACGGGCTACACCTTC. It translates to CSARDRETGYTF.

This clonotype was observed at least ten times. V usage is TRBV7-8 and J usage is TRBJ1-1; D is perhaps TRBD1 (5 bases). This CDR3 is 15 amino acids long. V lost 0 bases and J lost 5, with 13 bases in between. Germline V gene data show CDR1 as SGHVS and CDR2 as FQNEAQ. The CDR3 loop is CASSLAGGRGTEAFF. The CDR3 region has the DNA TGTGCCAGCAGCTTAGCGGGGGGGAGGGGTACTGAAGCTTTCTTT.

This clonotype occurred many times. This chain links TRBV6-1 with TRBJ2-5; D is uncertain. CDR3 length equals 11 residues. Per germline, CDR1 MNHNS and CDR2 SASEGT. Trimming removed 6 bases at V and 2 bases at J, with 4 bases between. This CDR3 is CASRHQETQYF. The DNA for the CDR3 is TGTGCCAGCAGACATCAAGAGACCCAGTACTTC.

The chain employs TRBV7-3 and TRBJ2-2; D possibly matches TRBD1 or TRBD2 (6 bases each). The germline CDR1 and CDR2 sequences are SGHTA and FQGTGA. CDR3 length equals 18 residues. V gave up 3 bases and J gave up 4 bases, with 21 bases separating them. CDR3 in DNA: TGTGCCAGCAGCTTTATAGCGTGGGGGGCCCGGGGCACCGGGGAGCTGTTTTTT. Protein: CASSFIAWGARGTGELFF.

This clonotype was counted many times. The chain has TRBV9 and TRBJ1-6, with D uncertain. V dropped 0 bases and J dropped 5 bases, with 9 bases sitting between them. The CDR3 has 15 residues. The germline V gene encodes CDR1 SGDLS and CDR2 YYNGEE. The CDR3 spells CASSVGAGDNSPLHF. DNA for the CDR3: TGTGCCAGCAGCGTAGGTGCCGGGGATAATTCACCCCTCCACTTT.

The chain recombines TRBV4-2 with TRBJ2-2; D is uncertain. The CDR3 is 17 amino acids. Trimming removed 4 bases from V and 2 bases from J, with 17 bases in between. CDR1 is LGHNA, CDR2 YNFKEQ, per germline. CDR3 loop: CASSRSPLPGNTGELFF. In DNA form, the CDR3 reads TGTGCCAGCAGCCGCTCCCCTCTCCCCGGAAACACCGGGGAGCTGTTTTTT.

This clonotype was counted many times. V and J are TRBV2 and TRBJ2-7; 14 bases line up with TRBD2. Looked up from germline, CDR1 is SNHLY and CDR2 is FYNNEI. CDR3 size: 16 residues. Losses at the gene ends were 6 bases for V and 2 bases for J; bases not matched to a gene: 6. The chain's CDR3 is CASRGRTSGRTYEQYF. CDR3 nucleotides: TGTGCCAGCAGGGGCCGGACTAGCGGGAGGACCTACGAGCAGTACTTC.

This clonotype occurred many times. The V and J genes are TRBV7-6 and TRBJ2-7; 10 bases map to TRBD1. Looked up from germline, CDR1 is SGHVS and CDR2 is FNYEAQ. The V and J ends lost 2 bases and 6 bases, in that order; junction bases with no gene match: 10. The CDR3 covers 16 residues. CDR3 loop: CASSLHLGDRGAEQYF. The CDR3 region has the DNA TGTGCCAGCAGCTTACATTTAGGGGACAGGGGTGCCGAGCAGTACTTC.

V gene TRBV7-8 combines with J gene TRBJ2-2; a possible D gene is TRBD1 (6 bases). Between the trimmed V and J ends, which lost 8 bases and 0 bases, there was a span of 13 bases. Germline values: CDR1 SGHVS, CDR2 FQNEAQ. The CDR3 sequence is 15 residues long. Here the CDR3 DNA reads TGTGCCAGCTTCCCCAGGGGAACGAACACCGGGGAGCTGTTTTTT. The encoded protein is CASFPRGTNTGELFF.

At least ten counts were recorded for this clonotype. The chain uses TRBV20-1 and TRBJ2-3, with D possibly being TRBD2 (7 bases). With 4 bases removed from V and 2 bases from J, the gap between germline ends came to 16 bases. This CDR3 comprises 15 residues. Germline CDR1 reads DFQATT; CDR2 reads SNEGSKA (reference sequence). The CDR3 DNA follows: TGCAGTGCTACGGTGGGGGGGCCCTTCACAGATACGCAGTATTTT. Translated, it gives CSATVGGPFTDTQYF.

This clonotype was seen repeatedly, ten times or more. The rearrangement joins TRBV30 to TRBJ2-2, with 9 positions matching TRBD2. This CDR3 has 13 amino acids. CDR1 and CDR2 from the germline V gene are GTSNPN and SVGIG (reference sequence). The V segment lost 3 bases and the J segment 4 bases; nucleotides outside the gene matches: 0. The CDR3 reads CAWRLAGTGELFF. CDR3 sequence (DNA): TGTGCCTGGAGACTAGCGGGCACCGGGGAGCTGTTTTTT. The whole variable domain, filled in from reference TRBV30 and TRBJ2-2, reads SQTIHQWPATLVQPVGSPLSLECTVEGTSNPNLYWYRQAAGRGLQLLFYSVGIGQISSEVPQNLSASRPQDRQFILSSKKLLLSDSGFYLCAWRLAGTGELFFGEGSRLTVL.

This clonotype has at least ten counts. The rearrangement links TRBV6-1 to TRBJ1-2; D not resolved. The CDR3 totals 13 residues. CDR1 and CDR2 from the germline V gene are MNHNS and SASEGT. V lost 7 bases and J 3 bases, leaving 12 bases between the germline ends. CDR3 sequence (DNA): TGTGCCAGCAATTATAACAGCTACTATGGCTACACCTTC. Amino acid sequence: CASNYNSYYGYTF.

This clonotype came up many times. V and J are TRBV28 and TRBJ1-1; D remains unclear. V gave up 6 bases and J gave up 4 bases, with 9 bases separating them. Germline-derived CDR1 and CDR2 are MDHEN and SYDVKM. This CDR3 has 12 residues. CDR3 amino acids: CASRRHLTEAFF. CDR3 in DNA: TGTGCCAGCAGGAGACACCTCACTGAAGCTTTCTTT. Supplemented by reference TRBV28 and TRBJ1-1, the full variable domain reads DVKVTQSSRYLVKRTGEKVFLECVQDMDHENMFWYRQDPGLGLRLIYFSYDVKMKEKGDIPEGYSVSREKKERFSLILESASTNQTSMYLCASRRHLTEAFFGQGTRLTVV.

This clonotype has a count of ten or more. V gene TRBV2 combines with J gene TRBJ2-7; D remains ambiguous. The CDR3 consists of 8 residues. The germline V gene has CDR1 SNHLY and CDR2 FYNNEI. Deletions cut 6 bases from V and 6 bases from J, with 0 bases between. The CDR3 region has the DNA TGTGCCAGCAGCGAGCAGTACTTC. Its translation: CASSEQYF. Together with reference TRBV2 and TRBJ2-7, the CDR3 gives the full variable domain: EPEVTQTPSHQVTQMGQEVILRCVPISNHLYFYWYRQILGQKVEFLVSFYNNEISEKSEIFDDQFSVERPDGSNFTLKIRSTKLEDSAMYFCASSEQYFGPGTRLTVT.

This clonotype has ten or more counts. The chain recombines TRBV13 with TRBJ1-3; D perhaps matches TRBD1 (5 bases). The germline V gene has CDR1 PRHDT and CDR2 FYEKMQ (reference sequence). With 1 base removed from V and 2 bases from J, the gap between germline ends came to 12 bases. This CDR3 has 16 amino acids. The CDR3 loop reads CASSLEGWGAGNTIYF. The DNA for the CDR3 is TGTGCCAGCAGCTTAGAAGGTTGGGGCGCTGGAAACACCATATATTTT.